This TCR beta chain stems from a study of blood T cells in healthy people across ages. V shed 8 bases and J shed 4 bases, with 20 bases lying between them. The CDR3 spans 16 residues. The germline V gene has CDR1 KGHDR and CDR2 SFDVKD. Together with a sample-barcoded 5' primer, a J-beta primer mix was included in a second PCR lasting roughly 7 to 11 cycles. Researchers report that a template-switch adaptor with 12 random nucleotides tagged each cDNA molecule. TCRdb re-derived calls from the 5' RACE reads in MiXCR, one entry per CDR3 protein. This table holds approximately 1.5 million distinct CDR3 sequences, 34% found once. Findings of the study overall: Both naive CD4+ cell counts and diversity were greater in long-lived donors than in aged donors. Expanded clonotype changes were possibly confounded by unknown donor CMV status. Bulk PBMC profiling left naive and antigen-experienced comparisons inconclusive.

As for this clonotype: Its specificity is unknown.

The clonotype comes from a woman aged 25 to 39 in good health. The genes are TRBV24-1 and TRBJ1-5; D perhaps matches TRBD1 (6 bases). The specimen sequenced was blood. For the CDR3, the DNA is TGTGCCACCAAGGGACACGCACAAAGGGATAATCAGCCCCAGCATTTT. Its protein product is CATKGHAQRDNQPQHF.